A single sample gave rise to the 25 T cell receptor beta chains below, sequenced in a study of technical replicates of blood from several donors. Here immunoSEQ multiplex PCR was the method, and the copy in TCRdb shows in-frame clones only, minus some. The profile covers 80,000 or so clones, with 95% to 98% appearing a single time and approximately 0.2% taken by the ten largest. The sample consisted of T cells isolated from PBMCs. The receptors derive from a human donor in good health.

Worth noting for this clone: Other DNA sequences of this sample code for an identical CDR3. The rearrangement uses TRBV11-3 and TRBJ1-1; D unclear. Germline CDR1 SGHNT, CDR2 YENEEA. This CDR3 contains 13 residues. The ends were cut back, 1 base at V and 1 base at J, with 4 bases in the middle. The CDR3 spells CASSLGGNTEAFF. The CDR3 DNA reads as TGTGCCAGCAGCTTAGGAGGGAACACTGAAGCTTTCTTT.

The chain employs TRBV7-9 and TRBJ1-2, with D perhaps matching TRBD1 (5 bases). V lost 5 bases and J 7 bases, leaving 17 bases between the germline ends. This CDR3 is 14 amino acids long. The germline V gene encodes CDR1 SEHNR and CDR2 FQNEAQ (reference sequence). CDR3 loop: CASSPVAGDRGYTF. The CDR3, as DNA: TGTGCCAGCAGCCCGGTTGCGGGGGATCGTGGCTACACCTTC.

Regarding this clone: At one end, the junction sequence differs from germline, possibly due to a read error. V usage is TRBV7-7 and J usage is TRBJ2-1, with TRBD1 matching 8 bases. Germline V gene sequence: CDR1 SSHAT, CDR2 FNYEAQ (reference sequence). This CDR3 has 15 amino acids. In DNA form, the CDR3 reads TGTGCTAGCAGCTTGTCCGGGACAGGTATAGATGAGCAGTTCTTC. Translation gives CASSLSGTGIDEQFF. Drawing the rest from reference TRBV7-7 and TRBJ2-1, the complete variable domain is GAGVSQSPRYKVTKRGQDVTLRCDPISSHATLYWYQQALGQGPEFLTYFNYEAQPDKSGLPSDRFSAERPEGSISTLTIQRTEQRDSAMYRCASSLSGTGIDEQFFGPGTRLTVL.

This clone was recorded once. This chain links TRBV27 with TRBJ2-5; the match to TRBD1 covers 9 bases. The CDR3 totals 14 residues. Looked up from germline, CDR1 is MNHEY and CDR2 is SMNVEV (reference sequence). V shed 6 bases, J shed 10 bases, and the junction held 12 bases outside the gene matches. CDR3 bases: TGTGCCAGCAGCCTTTCCGGGACAGGGAAGGACCAGTACTTC. It is translated as CASSLSGTGKDQYF.

The rearrangement joins TRBV7-9 to TRBJ1-4; D call uncertain. The V and J ends lost 1 base and 7 bases respectively, with 7 bases between them. The germline V gene has CDR1 SEHNR and CDR2 FQNEAQ (reference sequence). The CDR3 length is 13 residues. The CDR3 DNA sequence: TGTGCCAGCAGCTTAGGACAAAGTGAAAAACTGTTTTTT. It codes for CASSLGQSEKLFF.

DNA for the CDR3: TGCAGCGTAGGGACAGGGCGTAGCCTGGAGACCCAGTACTTC. Translation gives CSVGTGRSLETQYF. This chain links TRBV29-1 with TRBJ2-5; 9 positions match TRBD1. V dropped 6 bases and J dropped 5; count of bases not matched to a gene: 10. This CDR3 has 14 amino acids. Germline loops: CDR1 SQVTM, CDR2 ANQGSEA.

This chain joins TRBV5-4 and TRBJ1-2; D is unclear. This CDR3 contains 12 residues. Germline values: CDR1 SGHNT, CDR2 YYREEE (reference sequence). Trimming stripped 1 base from V and 8 bases from J, with 9 bases between. CDR3 protein: CASSLIVGGYTF. Written as DNA, the CDR3 is TGTGCCAGCAGCTTGATTGTTGGCGGCTACACCTTC.

The CDR3 region has the DNA TGTGCCAGCAGGGAAACAGGGGGCGCGGAAGTCTATGGCTACACCTTC. Amino acid sequence: CASRETGGAEVYGYTF. The chain is built from TRBV28 and TRBJ1-2, with 9 nucleotides matching TRBD1. The CDR3 spans 16 residues. Germline loops: CDR1 MDHEN, CDR2 SYDVKM. The trim removed 6 bases at V and 4 bases at J, leaving 12 bases unmatched.

The rearrangement joins TRBV19 to TRBJ1-5, with a weak D call TRBD1 (5 bases). The CDR3 runs 17 residues. With 6 bases removed from V and 4 bases from J, the gap between germline ends came to 22 bases. Germline CDR1 LNHDA, CDR2 SQIVND (reference sequence). Written as DNA, the CDR3 is TGTGCCAGTAGCCCAACCCTCAGACAGTTCGGGAATCAGCCCCAGCATTTT. It encodes CASSPTLRQFGNQPQHF. Using reference TRBV19 and TRBJ1-5 for the parts outside the CDR3, the full variable domain is DGGITQSPKYLFRKEGQNVTLSCEQNLNHDAMYWYRQDPGQGLRLIYYSQIVNDFQKGDIAEGYSVSREKKESFPLTVTSAQKNPTAFYLCASSPTLRQFGNQPQHFGDGTRLSIL.

This chain joins TRBV19 and TRBJ1-5; no reliable D call. Germline V gene sequence: CDR1 LNHDA, CDR2 SQIVND (reference sequence). Trimming removed 5 bases at V and 7 bases at J, with 18 bases between. This CDR3 is 15 amino acids long. The CDR3 sequence: CASSSLGGSWQPQHF. DNA for the CDR3: TGTGCCAGTAGTTCGCTTGGAGGGAGTTGGCAGCCCCAGCATTTT.

CDR3 sequence reads: CASRTSGDYEQYF. The CDR3 DNA is TGTGCCAGCCGGACTAGCGGGGACTACGAGCAGTACTTC. The chain is built from TRBV7-9 and TRBJ2-7, with TRBD2 matching over 12 bases. Germline assignment: CDR1 SEHNR and CDR2 FQNEAQ (reference sequence). The trim removed 8 bases at V and 3 bases at J, leaving 2 bases unmatched. The CDR3 is made up of 13 amino acids.

This chain uses TRBV28 with TRBJ2-1, with TRBD1 matching over 9 bases. V lost 5 bases to trimming and J lost 7 bases; unmatched junction nucleotides: 12. Germline V gene lookup returns CDR1 MDHEN and CDR2 SYDVKM. The CDR3 totals 16 residues. For the CDR3, the DNA is TGTGCCAGCAGTCCTTTCGGACAGGGGTATGGTAATGAGCAGTTCTTC. This gives the protein CASSPFGQGYGNEQFF.

The rearrangement links TRBV9 to TRBJ1-1; 8 nucleotides line up with TRBD1. Germline CDR1 is SGDLS and CDR2 is YYNGEE. V lost 3 bases and J lost 5; bases outside the gene matches: 15. CDR3 length equals 17 residues. The CDR3 region has the DNA TGTGCCAGCAGCGCCGCCAGGTCTACAGGGGGTCGGACTGAAGCTTTCTTT. Residues: CASSAARSTGGRTEAFF.

This chain uses TRBV6-1 with TRBJ2-1; the D gene is possibly TRBD2 (5 bases). Germline CDR1 reads MNHNS; CDR2 reads SASEGT. Trimming took off 3 bases at V and 9 bases at J, with 6 bases between the two ends. CDR3 length equals 11 residues. The CDR3 loop is CASSEGSEQFF. CDR3 bases: TGTGCCAGCAGTGAGGGGAGTGAGCAGTTCTTC.

This rearrangement joins TRBV9 to TRBJ2-3, with TRBD2 matching 11 bases. The CDR3 extends over 18 amino acids. The ends lost 4 bases at V and 2 bases at J; junction bases unmatched: 12. Per the germline V gene, CDR1 is SGDLS and CDR2 is YYNGEE. CDR3: CASSLGLAEFPLTDTQYF. Here the CDR3 DNA reads TGTGCCAGCAGCCTGGGACTAGCGGAGTTCCCTCTCACAGATACGCAGTATTTT. Based on the CDR3 plus reference TRBV9 and TRBJ2-3, the full variable domain is DSGVTQTPKHLITATGQRVTLRCSPRSGDLSVYWYQQSLDQGLQFLIQYYNGEERAKGNILERFSAQQFPDLHSELNLSSLELGDSALYFCASSLGLAEFPLTDTQYFGPGTRLTVL.

The V call is TRBV2, the J call TRBJ1-5; 8 bases fit TRBD1. V shed 7 bases and J 7 bases; nucleotides not matched to a gene: 12. Germline V CDR1 and CDR2: SNHLY, FYNNEI. The CDR3 sequence is 15 residues long. The CDR3 spells CASKKTDRGGQPQHF. For the CDR3, the DNA is TGTGCCAGCAAAAAGACAGACAGGGGTGGACAGCCCCAGCATTTT. Full variable domain (rest looked up from reference TRBV2 and TRBJ1-5): EPEVTQTPSHQVTQMGQEVILRCVPISNHLYFYWYRQILGQKVEFLVSFYNNEISEKSEIFDDQFSVERPDGSNFTLKIRSTKLEDSAMYFCASKKTDRGGQPQHFGDGTRLSIL.

The chain joins TRBV7-9 to TRBJ1-1; 8 positions match TRBD1. Germline CDR1 is SEHNR and CDR2 is FQNEAQ (reference sequence). Losses at the gene ends were 2 bases for V and 11 bases for J; bases not matched to a gene: 7. This CDR3 has 13 amino acids. The DNA for the CDR3 is TGTGCCAGCAGCTTAAGCCAGGGGGCAGGCGCTTTCTTT. Its protein is CASSLSQGAGAFF.

This clone was detected only once. The gene calls are TRBV7-8 and TRBJ1-5; TRBD1 aligns across 7 bases. Trimming at V came to 4 bases and at J to 5 bases, leaving 2 bases not matched to a gene. The CDR3 runs 13 residues. The germline CDR1 and CDR2 sequences are SGHVS and FQNEAQ. The CDR3 DNA follows: TGTGCCAGCAGCTCCGACAGGGATCAGCCCCAGCATTTT. The encoded protein is CASSSDRDQPQHF. Together with reference TRBV7-8 and TRBJ1-5, the CDR3 gives the full variable domain: GAGVSQSPRYKVAKRGQDVALRCDPISGHVSLFWYQQALGQGPEFLTYFQNEAQLDKSGLPSDRFFAERPEGSVSTLKIQRTQQEDSAVYLCASSSDRDQPQHFGDGTRLSIL.

The chain joins TRBV7-9 to TRBJ1-3, with 9 bases aligning to TRBD1. The CDR3 runs to 16 residues. V gave up 2 bases and J gave up 2 bases; unmatched junction bases: 4. The germline CDR1 and CDR2 sequences are SEHNR and FQNEAQ (reference sequence). CDR3 residues: CASSLLGTGPGNTIYF. As DNA, the CDR3 is TGTGCCAGCAGCTTACTTGGGACAGGGCCTGGAAACACCATATATTTT.

J is TRBJ2-1 and V is TRBV9; tentatively, D is TRBD2 (6 bases). The V and J ends lost 3 bases and 0 bases respectively, with 16 bases between them. CDR3 length equals 17 residues. From germline, CDR1 is SGDLS and CDR2 YYNGEE. CDR3 in DNA: TGTGCCAGCAGCGCCTATCTAGCGTCGGCCTCCTACAATGAGCAGTTCTTC. Translating it yields CASSAYLASASYNEQFF. The full variable domain, in which reference TRBV9 and TRBJ2-1 provide the parts outside the CDR3, is DSGVTQTPKHLITATGQRVTLRCSPRSGDLSVYWYQQSLDQGLQFLIQYYNGEERAKGNILERFSAQQFPDLHSELNLSSLELGDSALYFCASSAYLASASYNEQFFGPGTRLTVL.

The CDR3 DNA follows: TGTGCCAGCAGCCATGAAAGCGGGAGGGAAATTTTAGATGAGCAGTTCTTC. It encodes CASSHESGREILDEQFF. The genes are TRBV14 and TRBJ2-1; TRBD2 agrees at 10 bases. Germline assignment: CDR1 SGHDN and CDR2 FVKESK. The CDR3 is 17 residues long. V gave up 3 bases and J gave up 8 bases; unmatched junction bases: 13.

The V gene is TRBV6-5, the J gene TRBJ1-2; 7 nucleotides match TRBD1. CDR1 MNHEY and CDR2 SVGAGI come from the germline V gene. CDR3 length: 12 amino acids. Trimming took 7 bases from V and 8 from J; bases not matched to a gene: 7. The CDR3 loop is CASTKGALGYTF. The CDR3 nucleotides are TGTGCCAGCACCAAGGGGGCGCTCGGCTACACCTTC.

V and J are TRBV29-1 and TRBJ2-2; a possible D gene is TRBD1 (5 bases). Germline V gene sequence: CDR1 SQVTM, CDR2 ANQGSEA. The germline V and J ends were trimmed by 5 bases and 5 bases, with 15 bases remaining between them. The CDR3 totals 14 residues. CDR3 amino acids: CSVPGRDNTGELFF. The CDR3 coding sequence is TGCAGCGTTCCTGGCAGGGATAATACCGGGGAGCTGTTTTTT.

J is TRBJ2-7 and V is TRBV6-1; D not certain. The CDR3 has 15 residues. Germline V gene lookup returns CDR1 MNHNS and CDR2 SASEGT. Between the trimmed V and J ends, which lost 7 bases and 2 bases, there was a span of 18 bases. The CDR3 bases are TGTGCCAGCAAAGGCCCGGTGGCGGAGACCTACGAGCAGTACTTC. It yields the protein CASKGPVAETYEQYF.

J is TRBJ2-7 and V is TRBV6-1; 7 nucleotides match TRBD1. J gave up 4 bases and V 4 bases, and 7 bases lay outside the gene matches. Germline V gene sequence: CDR1 MNHNS, CDR2 SASEGT. This CDR3 has 14 amino acids. CDR3: CASSGSDRVYEQYF. The CDR3 nucleotides read TGTGCCAGCAGTGGCTCCGACAGGGTATACGAGCAGTACTTC.